This T cell receptor beta chain was obtained from a study of identical twins. This clonotype was counted only a few times. With 7 bases removed from V and 2 bases from J, the gap between germline ends came to 6 bases. Germline values: CDR1 MNHEY, CDR2 SVGEGT. The CDR3 extends over 13 amino acids. TCRdb re-called the 5' RACE reads with MiXCR, one entry per CDR3 protein. The sample lists about 430,000 distinct CDR3 sequences; approximately 17% were seen once. The clonotype was recovered from a man aged 45-60 years in good health. J is TRBJ2-6 and V is TRBV6-2 or TRBV6-3; D gene unclear. Sequencing was done on a sample of naive T cells sorted from blood. Written as DNA, the CDR3 is TGTGCCAGCACCGCGGCTGGGGCCAACGTCCTGACTTTC. Protein: CASTAAGANVLTF.